This T cell receptor (beta chain) was recovered during a study of technical replicates of blood from four donors. Per the germline V gene, CDR1 is MGHDK and CDR2 is SYGVNS. The CDR3 consists of 13 residues. V was shortened by 1 base and J by 4 bases, with 8 bases between the two germline ends. Only in-frame clones appear in the TCRdb table, and some are missing; sequencing was by immunoSEQ multiplex PCR. The top ten hold over 0.25% of the sample, which has around 75,000 clones, approximately 90% seen once. This chain connects TRBV25-1 to TRBJ2-7, with a tentative D call TRBD2 (5 bases). This TCR was sampled from a human donor in good health. The sequenced sample was T cells isolated from PBMCs. DNA of the CDR3: TGTGCCAGCAGTGAATGGTGGGAGTACGAGCAGTACTTC. This encodes CASSEWWEYEQYF.